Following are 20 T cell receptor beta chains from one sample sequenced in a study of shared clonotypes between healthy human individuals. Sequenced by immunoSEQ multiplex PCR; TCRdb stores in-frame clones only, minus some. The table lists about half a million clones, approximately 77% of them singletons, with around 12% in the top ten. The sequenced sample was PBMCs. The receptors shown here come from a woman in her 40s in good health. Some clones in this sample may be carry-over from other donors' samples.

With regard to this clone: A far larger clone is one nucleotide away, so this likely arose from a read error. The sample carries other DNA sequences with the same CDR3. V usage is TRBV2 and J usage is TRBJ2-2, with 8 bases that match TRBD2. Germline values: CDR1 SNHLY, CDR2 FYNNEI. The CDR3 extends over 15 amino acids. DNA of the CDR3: TGTGCCAGCAGTCCAACTAGCGGCGACACCGGGGAGTTGTTTTTT. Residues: CASSPTSGDTGELFF.

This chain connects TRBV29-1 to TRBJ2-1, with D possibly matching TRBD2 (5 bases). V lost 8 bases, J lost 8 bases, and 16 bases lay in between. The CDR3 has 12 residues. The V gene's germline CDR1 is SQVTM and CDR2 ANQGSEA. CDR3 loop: CSKSGSGDEQFF. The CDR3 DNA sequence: TGCAGCAAAAGCGGATCGGGCGATGAGCAGTTCTTC.

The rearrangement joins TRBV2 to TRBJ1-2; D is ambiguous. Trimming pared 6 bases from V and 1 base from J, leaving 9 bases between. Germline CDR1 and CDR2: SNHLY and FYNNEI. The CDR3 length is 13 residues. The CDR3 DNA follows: TGTGCCAGCAGCTCCCAGGTTAACTATGGCTACACCTTC. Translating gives CASSSQVNYGYTF. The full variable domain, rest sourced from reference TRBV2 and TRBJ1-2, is EPEVTQTPSHQVTQMGQEVILRCVPISNHLYFYWYRQILGQKVEFLVSFYNNEISEKSEIFDDQFSVERPDGSNFTLKIRSTKLEDSAMYFCASSSQVNYGYTFGSGTRLTVV.

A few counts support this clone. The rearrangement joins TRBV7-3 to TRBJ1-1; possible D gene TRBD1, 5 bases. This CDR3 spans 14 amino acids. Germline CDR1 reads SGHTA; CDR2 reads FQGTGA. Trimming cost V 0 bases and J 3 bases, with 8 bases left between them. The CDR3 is CASSLTREDTEAFF. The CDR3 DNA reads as TGTGCCAGCAGCTTAACCAGGGAGGACACTGAAGCTTTCTTT.

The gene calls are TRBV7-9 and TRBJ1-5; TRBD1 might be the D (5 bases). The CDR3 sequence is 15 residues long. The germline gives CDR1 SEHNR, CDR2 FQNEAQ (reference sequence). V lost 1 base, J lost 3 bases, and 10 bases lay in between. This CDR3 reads CASSLGRVDNQPQHF. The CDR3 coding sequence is TGTGCCAGCAGCTTAGGCAGGGTTGACAATCAGCCCCAGCATTTT. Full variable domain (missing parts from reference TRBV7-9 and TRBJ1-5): DTGVSQNPRHKITKRGQNVTFRCDPISEHNRLYWYRQTLGQGPEFLTYFQNEAQLEKSRLLSDRFSAERPKGSFSTLEIQRTEQGDSAMYLCASSLGRVDNQPQHFGDGTRLSIL.

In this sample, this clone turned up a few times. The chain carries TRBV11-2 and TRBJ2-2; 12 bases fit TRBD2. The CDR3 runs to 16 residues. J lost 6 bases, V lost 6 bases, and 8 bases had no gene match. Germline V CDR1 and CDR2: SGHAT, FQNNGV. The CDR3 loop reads CASSLTSGRKAGELFF. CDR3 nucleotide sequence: TGTGCCAGCAGTTTGACTAGCGGGAGAAAGGCCGGGGAGCTGTTTTTT.

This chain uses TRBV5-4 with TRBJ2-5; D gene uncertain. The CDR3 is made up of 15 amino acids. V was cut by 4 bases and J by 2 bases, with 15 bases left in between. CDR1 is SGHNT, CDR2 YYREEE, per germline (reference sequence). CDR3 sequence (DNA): TGTGCCAGCAGCACCAAGGCCTCCAGACAAGAGACCCAGTACTTC. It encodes CASSTKASRQETQYF.

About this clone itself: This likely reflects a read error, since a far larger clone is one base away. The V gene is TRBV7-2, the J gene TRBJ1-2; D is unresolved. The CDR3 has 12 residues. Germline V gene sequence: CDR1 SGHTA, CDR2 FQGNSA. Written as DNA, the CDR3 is TGTGCCAGCGGCTTATCCGGCTATGGCTACACCTTC. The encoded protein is CASGLSGYGYTF.

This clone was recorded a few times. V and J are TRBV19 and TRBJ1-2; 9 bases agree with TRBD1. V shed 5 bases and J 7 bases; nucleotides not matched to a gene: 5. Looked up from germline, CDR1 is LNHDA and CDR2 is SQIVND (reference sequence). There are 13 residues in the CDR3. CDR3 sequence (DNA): TGTGCCAGTAGTGCCGGGACAGGGCTTGGCTACACCTTC. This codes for CASSAGTGLGYTF.

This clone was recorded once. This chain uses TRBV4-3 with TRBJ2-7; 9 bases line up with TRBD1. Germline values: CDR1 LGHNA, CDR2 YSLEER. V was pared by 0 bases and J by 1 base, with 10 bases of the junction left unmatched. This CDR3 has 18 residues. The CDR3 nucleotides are TGCGCCAGCAGCCAAGATGGGAGCCGGGACAGGGATTCCTACGAGCAGTACTTC. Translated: CASSQDGSRDRDSYEQYF.

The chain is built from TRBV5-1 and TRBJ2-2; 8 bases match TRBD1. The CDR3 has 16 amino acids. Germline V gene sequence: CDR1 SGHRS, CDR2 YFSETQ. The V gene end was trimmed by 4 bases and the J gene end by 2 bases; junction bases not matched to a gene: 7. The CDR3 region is CASSTQGARNTGELFF. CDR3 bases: TGCGCCAGCAGCACCCAGGGGGCGCGTAACACCGGGGAGCTGTTTTTT.

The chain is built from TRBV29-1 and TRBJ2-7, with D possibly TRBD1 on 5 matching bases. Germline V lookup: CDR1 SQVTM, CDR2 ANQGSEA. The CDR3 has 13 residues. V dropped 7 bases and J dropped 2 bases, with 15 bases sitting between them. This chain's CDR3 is CSARGGSTYEQYF. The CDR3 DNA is TGCAGCGCTAGGGGCGGTAGTACCTACGAGCAGTACTTC.

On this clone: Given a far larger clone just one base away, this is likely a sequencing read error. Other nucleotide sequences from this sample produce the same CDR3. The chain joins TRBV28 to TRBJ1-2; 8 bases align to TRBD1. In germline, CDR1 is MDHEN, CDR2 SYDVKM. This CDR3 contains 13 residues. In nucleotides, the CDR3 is TGTGCCAGCAGTTCCGGACAGGGCTATGGCTATACCTTC. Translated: CASSSGQGYGYTF.

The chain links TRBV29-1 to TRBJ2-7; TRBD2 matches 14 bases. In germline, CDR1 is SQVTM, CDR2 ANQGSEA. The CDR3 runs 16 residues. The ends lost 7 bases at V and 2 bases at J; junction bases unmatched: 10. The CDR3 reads CSATSGRDYYTYEQYF. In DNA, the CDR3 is TGCAGCGCGACTAGCGGGAGGGACTATTATACCTACGAGCAGTACTTC.

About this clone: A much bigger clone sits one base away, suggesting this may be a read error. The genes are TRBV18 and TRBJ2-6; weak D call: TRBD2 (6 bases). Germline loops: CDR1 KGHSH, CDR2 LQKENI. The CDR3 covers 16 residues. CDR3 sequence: CASSPTEGSGASVLTF. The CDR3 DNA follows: TGTGCCAGCTCACCAACGGAGGGGTCTGGGGCCAGCGTCCTGACTTTC.

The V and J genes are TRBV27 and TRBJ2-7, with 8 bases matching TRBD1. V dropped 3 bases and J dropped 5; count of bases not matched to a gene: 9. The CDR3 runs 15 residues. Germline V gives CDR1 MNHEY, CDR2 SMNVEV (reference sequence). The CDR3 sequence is CASSLRGQGGHEQYF. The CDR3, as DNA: TGTGCCAGCAGTTTGAGAGGACAGGGTGGGCACGAGCAGTACTTC.

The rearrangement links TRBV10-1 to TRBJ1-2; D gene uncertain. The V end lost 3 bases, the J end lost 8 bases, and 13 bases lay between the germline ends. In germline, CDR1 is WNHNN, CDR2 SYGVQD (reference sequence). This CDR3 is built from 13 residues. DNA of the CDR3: TGCGCCAGCAGTGACAGCACTCAAGGGGGCTACACCTTC. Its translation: CASSDSTQGGYTF.

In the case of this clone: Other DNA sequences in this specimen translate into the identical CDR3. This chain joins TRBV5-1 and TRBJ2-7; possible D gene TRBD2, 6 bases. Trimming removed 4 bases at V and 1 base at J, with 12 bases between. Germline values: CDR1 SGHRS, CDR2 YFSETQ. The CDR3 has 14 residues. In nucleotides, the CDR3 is TGCGCCAGCAGCCCCGGGGGAGGATCCTACGAGCAGTACTTC. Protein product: CASSPGGGSYEQYF.

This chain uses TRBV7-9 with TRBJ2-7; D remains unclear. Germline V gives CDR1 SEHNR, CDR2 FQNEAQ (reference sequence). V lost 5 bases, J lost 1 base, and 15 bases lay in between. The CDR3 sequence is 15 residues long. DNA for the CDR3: TGTGCCAGCAGCCCACGGTGGGCTCCGTCCTACGAGCAGTACTTC. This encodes CASSPRWAPSYEQYF.

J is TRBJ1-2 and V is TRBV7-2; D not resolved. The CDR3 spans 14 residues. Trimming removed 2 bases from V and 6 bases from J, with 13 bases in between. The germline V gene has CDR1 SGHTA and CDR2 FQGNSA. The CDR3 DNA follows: TGTGCCAGCAGCTTAAATACGGTTCTGGATGGCTACACCTTC. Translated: CASSLNTVLDGYTF. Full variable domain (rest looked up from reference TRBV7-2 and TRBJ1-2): GAGVSQSPSNKVTEKGKDVELRCDPISGHTALYWYRQSLGQGLEFLIYFQGNSAPDKSGLPSDRFSAERTGGSVSTLTIQRTQQEDSAVYLCASSLNTVLDGYTFGSGTRLTVV.